The sequence of this T cell receptor (beta chain) was determined in a study of OX40 agonist ivuxolimab in advanced cancers. Remarks on this clone: A junction end diverges from the germline sequence, so it may reflect a read error.

Method: immunoSEQ multiplex PCR; TCRdb's copy keeps in-frame clones and lacks some. Altogether roughly 92,000 clones are present, 90% being singletons, with the ten largest covering approximately 0.16%. Germline values: CDR1 ENHRY, CDR2 SYGVKD. This CDR3 is 15 amino acids long. This TCR derives from an adult with an advanced solid tumor such as melanoma, head and neck, liver or kidney cancer. Material: CD4+ or CD8+ T cells sorted from blood, obtained in a trial of the OX40 agonist ivuxolimab. J is TRBJ2-7 and V is TRBV10-3; 14 bases fit TRBD2. The CDR3 DNA sequence: TGTGCCCTCAGGGCCGGGACTAGCGGGAGAACTGAGCAGTACTTC. Amino acid sequence: CALRAGTSGRTEQYF.